The present T cell receptor beta chain was sequenced within a study of control samples from healthy donors and cancer patients. Clones were read by immunoSEQ multiplex PCR, and TCRdb kept only the in-frame ones, dropping some. Here the sample spans about 190,000 clones, 91% being singletons. Germline V gene lookup returns CDR1 SGHRS and CDR2 YFSETQ. This CDR3 is built from 16 residues. With respect to this clone: Compared with germline, one end of the junction differs, possibly owing to a read error. The sample has other DNA sequences that encode this CDR3 too.

The TCR was taken from a young man in good health. The sample taken for sequencing was blood. The rearrangement links TRBV5-1 to TRBJ1-4; TRBD1 matches 8 bases. This CDR3 reads CASSSELQGGREKLFF. The CDR3 coding sequence is TGCGCCAGTAGCTCGGAACTACAGGGGGGCCGCGAAAAACTGTTTTTT.